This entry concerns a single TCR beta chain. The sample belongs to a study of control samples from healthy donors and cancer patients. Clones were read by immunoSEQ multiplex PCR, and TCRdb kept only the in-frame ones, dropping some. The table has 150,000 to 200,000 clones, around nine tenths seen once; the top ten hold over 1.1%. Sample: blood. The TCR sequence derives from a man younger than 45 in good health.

CDR3 sequence (DNA): TGTGCCAGCAGTCCCCTCCCAGCGTCCGAGCAGTACTTC. Amino acids: CASSPLPASEQYF. The J gene is TRBJ2-7, the V gene TRBV27; unclear D gene. The germline V gene encodes CDR1 MNHEY and CDR2 SMNVEV (reference sequence). The CDR3 is made up of 13 amino acids. Trimming cost V 5 bases and J 6 bases, with 14 bases left between them.